The present entry profiles one TCR beta chain with its context. The protocol was immunoSEQ multiplex PCR, while the TCRdb copy is restricted to in-frame clones and leaves out a portion. The table records about 250,000 clones, approximately 84% of them present only once. This entry is derived from a study of cytomegalovirus exposure and HLA in healthy donors. In the study overall: The 120 or so validation repertoires and the roughly 700 first-cohort repertoires shared a platform, a later analysis reported.

Germline V gene sequence: CDR1 SNHLY, CDR2 FYNNEI. This CDR3 region has 16 residues. V shed 7 bases and J 6 bases; nucleotides not matched to a gene: 14. The sequence derives from a man between 18 and 29 years old in good health and CMV-seropositive. The chain couples TRBV2 to TRBJ1-1; 10 nucleotides line up with TRBD1. The sample taken for sequencing was PBMCs. The CDR3 loop reads CASTRDRGLLLSEAFF. CDR3 nucleotide sequence: TGTGCCAGCACCAGGGACAGGGGTTTACTCTTGTCTGAAGCTTTCTTT.